This TCR beta chain originates from a study of T cells in Graves' hyperthyroidism and ophthalmopathy. As for the study in general: The authors collected peripheral blood at initial diagnosis, before any treatment.

TCR beta CDR3 region amplification was performed from RNA transcripts. RT-PCR in the first round (using the HTBI primer set) targeted the TCR CDR3. Using its own MiXCR run on the multiplex PCR reads, TCRdb lists one record per CDR3 protein. The sample has 700,000 or so distinct CDR3 sequences; about 15% are singletons. General study findings and limits: Classification by a 13 V-J model distinguished ophthalmopathy from stable hyperthyroidism.

In this sample, this clonotype turned up a few times. Antigen specificity is unknown. Diagnoses rested on clinical symptoms, serum thyroxine and TRAb, thyroid ultrasound and orbital computed tomography. Germline CDR1 and CDR2: MDHEN and SYDVKM. CDR3 size: 11 residues. Trimming stripped 6 bases from V and 7 bases from J, with 9 bases between. This TCR was recovered from a man in his late teens or twenties with Graves' hyperthyroidism. Sequencing was carried out using blood. The rearrangement links TRBV28 to TRBJ2-5; D is unresolved. This chain's CDR3 is CASRREGTQYF. CDR3 nucleotide sequence: TGTGCCAGCAGACGTGAAGGGACCCAGTACTTC.